This is a list of T cell receptor beta chains from one sample in a study of identical twins. One entry per CDR3 protein, called by TCRdb with MiXCR from the 5' RACE reads. The data contain 200,000 to 250,000 distinct CDR3 sequences, roughly 13% of them singletons. The same specimen was also included in a second study, on yellow fever vaccine responses in identical twins.

Sequenced: memory (CD45RO+) T cells sorted from blood. These receptor sequences come from a woman younger than 35 in good health. CDR3s include the opening cysteine and the closing phenylalanine or tryptophan. The D gene is left open where the match is weak. Size values are once, few and many counts, or a class for expanded clones, and some rows have none.

length: 13; size: -; D: TRBD1; J: TRBJ2-7; V: TRBV5-1; DNA: TGCGCCAGCAGCAAGGACAGGGCCTACGAGCAGTACTTC; CDR3: CASSKDRAYEQYF
length: 15; size: few; D: -; J: TRBJ2-5; V: TRBV12-3/TRBV12-4; DNA: TGTGCCAGCAGTCCGATGGGGAGCGACGGAGAGACCCAGTACTTC; CDR3: CASSPMGSDGETQYF
length: 13; size: -; D: -; J: TRBJ2-3; V: TRBV9; DNA: TGTGCCAGCAGCGTAGAAGGGGGTAATACGCAGTATTTT; CDR3: CASSVEGGNTQYF
length: 16; size: -; D: -; J: TRBJ1-1; V: TRBV5-6; DNA: TGTGCCAGCAGTTTCGGGGGATCGGTCGTGAACACTGAAGCTTTCTTT; CDR3: CASSFGGSVVNTEAFF
length: 15; size: -; D: -; J: TRBJ2-1; V: TRBV4-3; DNA: TGCGCCAGCAGCCAAGAGTCTACCTCCTACAATGAGCAGTTCTTC; CDR3: CASSQESTSYNEQFF
length: 15; size: few; D: -; J: TRBJ2-7; V: TRBV4-3; DNA: TGCGCCAGCAGCCAAGATCGGGTTACAGGGCGCGAGCAGTACTTC; CDR3: CASSQDRVTGREQYF
length: 16; size: -; D: TRBD2; J: TRBJ2-1; V: TRBV7-2; DNA: TGTGCCAGCAGCTTTTGGCTAGCGGGAGGGTACAATGAGCAGTTCTTC; CDR3: CASSFWLAGGYNEQFF
length: 15; size: many; D: -; J: TRBJ2-5; V: TRBV5-6; DNA: TGTGCCAGCAGCGTTCGGACATTAATGCAAGAGACCCAGTACTTC; CDR3: CASSVRTLMQETQYF
length: 13; size: -; D: -; J: TRBJ2-2; V: TRBV5-6; DNA: TGTGCCAGCAGCTTGGTGAGCACCGGGGAGCTGTTTTTT; CDR3: CASSLVSTGELFF
length: 15; size: many; D: TRBD1; J: TRBJ2-1; V: TRBV10-1; DNA: TGCGCCAGCAGTCCGGACAGGGGGAACCACAATGAGCAGTTCTTC; CDR3: CASSPDRGNHNEQFF
length: 14; size: -; D: -; J: TRBJ1-4; V: TRBV5-6; DNA: TGTGCCAGCAGCTTGAGCGGCCTGAATGAAAAACTGTTTTTT; CDR3: CASSLSGLNEKLFF
length: 16; size: many; D: -; J: TRBJ1-5; V: TRBV29-1; DNA: TGCAGCGTATGCGATCGACAGGCGGTCAGCAATCAGCCCCAGCATTTT; CDR3: CSVCDRQAVSNQPQHF